Listed below are T cell receptor beta chains from one sample, sequenced in a study of blood T cell repertoires in COVID-19. Sequenced by immunoSEQ multiplex PCR; TCRdb stores in-frame clones only, minus some. The sample holds approximately 230,000 clones, around 90% seen once. Sequenced material: PBMCs or T cells enriched from blood (not recorded which). These receptors were taken from a woman between 18 and 29 years old who had recovered from COVID-19. Each CDR3 is given with its conserved first and last residue. Each record gives: J gene, D gene, V gene, clone size, CDR3 DNA, CDR3 protein. D genes are given only for firm matches. Only part of the rows carry a size: once, few, many, or a class if the clone is expanded.

j_call: TRBJ1-2
d_call: .
v_call: TRBV7-2
clone_size: .
cdr3_nt: TGTGCCAGCAGCTTTGAGGCTAAGAACTATGGCTACACCTTC
cdr3_aa: CASSFEAKNYGYTF

j_call: TRBJ2-7
d_call: .
v_call: TRBV5-4
clone_size: .
cdr3_nt: TGTGCCAGCAGCTCGACTGGTAGGAGCTCCTACGAGCAGTACTTC
cdr3_aa: CASSSTGRSSYEQYF

j_call: TRBJ1-1
d_call: TRBD1
v_call: TRBV28
clone_size: .
cdr3_nt: TGTGCCAGCAGTTTATTTGGGGGACAGACAAACACTGAAGCTTTCTTT
cdr3_aa: CASSLFGGQTNTEAFF

j_call: TRBJ2-5
d_call: TRBD1
v_call: TRBV11-3
clone_size: once
cdr3_nt: TGTGCCAGCAGCTCGGGGACAGGGGGCAGCGGGACCCAGTACTTC
cdr3_aa: CASSSGTGGSGTQYF

j_call: TRBJ1-4
d_call: TRBD1
v_call: TRBV28
clone_size: .
cdr3_nt: TGTGCCAGCAGCAGGGACAGACCTTCGGTTGGACTGTTTTTT
cdr3_aa: CASSRDRPSVGLFF

j_call: TRBJ2-7
d_call: TRBD2
v_call: TRBV7-2
clone_size: .
cdr3_nt: TGTGCCAGCAGCTTACTTCCGGGACTAGCGGGGGGGAGCTCCTACGAGCAGTACTTC
cdr3_aa: CASSLLPGLAGGSSYEQYF

j_call: TRBJ2-7
d_call: .
v_call: TRBV3-1/TRBV3-2
clone_size: .
cdr3_nt: TGTGCCAGCAGCCCTGCGGGGTCGGTCTCCTACGAGCAGTACTTC
cdr3_aa: CASSPAGSVSYEQYF

j_call: TRBJ1-5
d_call: .
v_call: TRBV7-2
clone_size: .
cdr3_nt: TGTGCCAGCAGCAACTTTGGGCGGGGAGGTCAGCCCCAGCATTTT
cdr3_aa: CASSNFGRGGQPQHF

j_call: TRBJ2-5
d_call: .
v_call: TRBV7-9
clone_size: .
cdr3_nt: TGTGCCAGCACCGATATGGTACAGGGCCCCCAGGCCCAGTACTTC
cdr3_aa: CASTDMVQGPQAQYF

j_call: TRBJ1-2
d_call: .
v_call: TRBV7-8
clone_size: .
cdr3_nt: TGTGCCAGCAGCTTAACCCCGACAGCCCATGGCTACACCTTC
cdr3_aa: CASSLTPTAHGYTF

j_call: TRBJ1-1
d_call: .
v_call: TRBV18
clone_size: .
cdr3_nt: TGTGCCAGCTCACCAAACGGGGGGGACACTGAAGCTTTCTTT
cdr3_aa: CASSPNGGDTEAFF

j_call: TRBJ1-2
d_call: TRBD1
v_call: TRBV4-1
clone_size: once
cdr3_nt: TGCGCCAGCAGCCAAGACGACAGGGAGTATGGCTACACCTTC
cdr3_aa: CASSQDDREYGYTF

j_call: TRBJ1-2
d_call: TRBD1
v_call: TRBV7-3
clone_size: .
cdr3_nt: TGTGCCAGCAGCCCGGACCGGGACAGGGGTGGCTACACCTTC
cdr3_aa: CASSPDRDRGGYTF

j_call: TRBJ2-3
d_call: .
v_call: TRBV27
clone_size: .
cdr3_nt: TGTGCCAGCAGTCTCCTGAGGGGGGGCATCCATACGCAGTATTTT
cdr3_aa: CASSLLRGGIHTQYF

j_call: TRBJ1-3
d_call: .
v_call: TRBV5-6
clone_size: .
cdr3_nt: TGTGCCAGCAGCGCTGGAAGGCACGGGAACACCATATATTTT
cdr3_aa: CASSAGRHGNTIYF

j_call: TRBJ2-1
d_call: TRBD2
v_call: TRBV5-1
clone_size: few
cdr3_nt: TGCGCCAGCAGCCCCCTTGACGAGCGGGGGGTCGATGAGCAGTTCTTC
cdr3_aa: CASSPLDERGVDEQFF

j_call: TRBJ2-7
d_call: TRBD1
v_call: TRBV28
clone_size: .
cdr3_nt: TGTGCCAGCAGTCCCTCAGCTCCAGGGGGCGACGAGCAGTACTTC
cdr3_aa: CASSPSAPGGDEQYF

j_call: TRBJ2-1
d_call: .
v_call: TRBV5-4
clone_size: .
cdr3_nt: TGTGCCAGCAGCTTGGTTACCAGGACGGGGAACAATGAGCAGTTCTTC
cdr3_aa: CASSLVTRTGNNEQFF

j_call: TRBJ1-6
d_call: .
v_call: TRBV12-3/TRBV12-4
clone_size: .
cdr3_nt: TGTGCCAGCAGTCGCCTACAGAATTCACCCCTCCACTTT
cdr3_aa: CASSRLQNSPLHF

j_call: TRBJ1-5
d_call: TRBD1
v_call: TRBV6-2/TRBV6-3
clone_size: .
cdr3_nt: TGTGCCAGCAGTAGACAGGGATTTCAGCCCCAGCATTTT
cdr3_aa: CASSRQGFQPQHF

j_call: TRBJ2-5
d_call: .
v_call: TRBV28
clone_size: .
cdr3_nt: TGTGCCAGCGTCCGTGGGCTAGCTCGTGCAGAGACCCAGTACTTC
cdr3_aa: CASVRGLARAETQYF

j_call: TRBJ1-1
d_call: TRBD1
v_call: TRBV18
clone_size: .
cdr3_nt: TGTGCCAGCTCACCCGGGACAGGGGCTTTGGCTGAAGCTTTCTTT
cdr3_aa: CASSPGTGALAEAFF

j_call: TRBJ1-4
d_call: .
v_call: TRBV4-3
clone_size: .
cdr3_nt: TGCGCCAGCAGCCGAAGTACAGGTTCCCTAGGTAATGAAAAACTGTTTTTT
cdr3_aa: CASSRSTGSLGNEKLFF

j_call: TRBJ1-4
d_call: .
v_call: TRBV18
clone_size: .
cdr3_nt: TGTGCCAGCTCACCAAATAAAGGACAGACTGAAAAACTGTTTTTT
cdr3_aa: CASSPNKGQTEKLFF

j_call: TRBJ1-1
d_call: TRBD1
v_call: TRBV6-1
clone_size: .
cdr3_nt: TGTGCCAGCAGTGAAACAGGGGGCTGGACTGAAGCTTTCTTT
cdr3_aa: CASSETGGWTEAFF

j_call: TRBJ1-2
d_call: TRBD1
v_call: TRBV19
clone_size: .
cdr3_nt: TGTGCCAGTAGTACACGGGACAGGGGTGGCTACACCTTC
cdr3_aa: CASSTRDRGGYTF

j_call: TRBJ2-1
d_call: TRBD1
v_call: TRBV3-1/TRBV3-2
clone_size: .
cdr3_nt: TGTGCCAGCAGCCAGACAGGGAGCTCCTACAATGAGCAGTTCTTC
cdr3_aa: CASSQTGSSYNEQFF

j_call: TRBJ2-1
d_call: TRBD2
v_call: TRBV11-1
clone_size: .
cdr3_nt: TGTGCCAGCAGCGTCGGACTAGCCCTTTACAATGAGCAGTTCTTC
cdr3_aa: CASSVGLALYNEQFF

j_call: TRBJ2-1
d_call: TRBD2
v_call: TRBV5-4
clone_size: .
cdr3_nt: TGTGCCAGCATAAGCGGGGGGGGGTACAATGAGCAGTTCTTC
cdr3_aa: CASISGGGYNEQFF

j_call: TRBJ1-6
d_call: .
v_call: TRBV19
clone_size: .
cdr3_nt: TGTGCCAGTAGTAGTGGCGGGGGGCCCTCCGATTCACCCCTCCACTTT
cdr3_aa: CASSSGGGPSDSPLHF

j_call: TRBJ2-2
d_call: TRBD1
v_call: TRBV2
clone_size: .
cdr3_nt: TGTGCCAGCAGGGCCGGGACAGGGGGTACCGGGGAGCTGTTTTTT
cdr3_aa: CASRAGTGGTGELFF

j_call: TRBJ2-2
d_call: TRBD2
v_call: TRBV7-9
clone_size: few
cdr3_nt: TGTGCCAGCAGCTTATATCCGGGAGGGCCGCGGGAGCTGTTTTTT
cdr3_aa: CASSLYPGGPRELFF

j_call: TRBJ2-1
d_call: TRBD2
v_call: TRBV10-1
clone_size: .
cdr3_nt: TGCGCCAGCAGTGGGGGACTAGCGGGAGAGGGTGAGCAGTTCTTC
cdr3_aa: CASSGGLAGEGEQFF

j_call: TRBJ1-4
d_call: .
v_call: TRBV7-3
clone_size: once
cdr3_nt: TGTGCCAGCAGCCGAGGTTGGGAGGGGTTCAGAGAAAAACTGTTTTTT
cdr3_aa: CASSRGWEGFREKLFF

j_call: TRBJ1-2
d_call: TRBD1
v_call: TRBV6-2/TRBV6-3
clone_size: .
cdr3_nt: TGTGCCAGCAGTTCCGGACAGGGGACGACTTATGGCTACACCTTC
cdr3_aa: CASSSGQGTTYGYTF

j_call: TRBJ1-2
d_call: .
v_call: TRBV12-3/TRBV12-4
clone_size: few
cdr3_nt: TGTGCCAGCATGCCCGGAGGTCTGGGCTACACCTTC
cdr3_aa: CASMPGGLGYTF

j_call: TRBJ1-2
d_call: .
v_call: TRBV9
clone_size: .
cdr3_nt: TGTGCCAGCACCGTCTCCGTCGGGGGAACTAACTATGGCTACACCTTC
cdr3_aa: CASTVSVGGTNYGYTF

j_call: TRBJ1-2
d_call: .
v_call: TRBV10-3
clone_size: .
cdr3_nt: TGTGCCATCATTGGGGACACCTCGTATGGCTACACCTTC
cdr3_aa: CAIIGDTSYGYTF

j_call: TRBJ1-2
d_call: .
v_call: TRBV28
clone_size: .
cdr3_nt: TGTGCCAGCAGTGAAGGACAGAACTATGGCTACACCTTC
cdr3_aa: CASSEGQNYGYTF

j_call: TRBJ2-1
d_call: TRBD2
v_call: TRBV6-5
clone_size: .
cdr3_nt: TGTGCCAGCAGTTACTTGGCTAGCGGGTTCTACAATGAGCAGTTCTTC
cdr3_aa: CASSYLASGFYNEQFF

j_call: TRBJ2-2
d_call: .
v_call: TRBV7-9
clone_size: .
cdr3_nt: TGTGCCAGCAGCTTGCCGGGGGGCGCGGTTGCCGGGGAGCTGTTTTTT
cdr3_aa: CASSLPGGAVAGELFF

j_call: TRBJ2-7
d_call: .
v_call: TRBV24-1
clone_size: .
cdr3_nt: TGTGCCACCAGTGATCCCGGAGGGCGAGAGCAGTACTTC
cdr3_aa: CATSDPGGREQYF

j_call: TRBJ2-2
d_call: TRBD1
v_call: TRBV27
clone_size: .
cdr3_nt: TGTGCCAGCGCACCGGGACAGAGAGTCACCGGGGAGCTGTTTTTT
cdr3_aa: CASAPGQRVTGELFF

j_call: TRBJ1-3
d_call: .
v_call: TRBV28
clone_size: .
cdr3_nt: TGTGCCAGCAGTTTTACGGGGGGGCCTGGAAACACCATATATTTT
cdr3_aa: CASSFTGGPGNTIYF

j_call: TRBJ2-1
d_call: .
v_call: TRBV5-6
clone_size: .
cdr3_nt: TGTGCCAGCGGGAGATTGGGGTTCCTGGACAATGAGCAGTTCTTC
cdr3_aa: CASGRLGFLDNEQFF

j_call: TRBJ2-7
d_call: .
v_call: TRBV19
clone_size: .
cdr3_nt: TGTGCCAGTAGTAGGGCCGGAACAGGGAACTACGAGCAGTACTTC
cdr3_aa: CASSRAGTGNYEQYF

j_call: TRBJ1-6
d_call: .
v_call: TRBV28
clone_size: .
cdr3_nt: TGTGCCAGCAGTTTGGGGGGGGGAGGGACCCTCCACTTT
cdr3_aa: CASSLGGGGTLHF

j_call: TRBJ1-4
d_call: .
v_call: TRBV19
clone_size: .
cdr3_nt: TGTGCCAGTAGTAATCGACAGACATACGGAGAAAAACTGTTTTTT
cdr3_aa: CASSNRQTYGEKLFF

j_call: TRBJ2-7
d_call: .
v_call: TRBV6-2/TRBV6-3
clone_size: many
cdr3_nt: TGTGCCAGCAGTAGAATCGCGGGGACGGAGTCCTACGAGCAGTACTTC
cdr3_aa: CASSRIAGTESYEQYF

j_call: TRBJ2-5
d_call: .
v_call: TRBV19
clone_size: .
cdr3_nt: TGTGCCAGTAGTTACAGAATGGCGGAGACCCAGTACTTC
cdr3_aa: CASSYRMAETQYF

j_call: TRBJ2-5
d_call: TRBD1
v_call: TRBV19
clone_size: .
cdr3_nt: TGTGCCAGTAGTCCAGGGGGCGGTAGGTTAGAGACCCAGTACTTC
cdr3_aa: CASSPGGGRLETQYF

j_call: TRBJ2-1
d_call: TRBD2
v_call: TRBV6-1
clone_size: .
cdr3_nt: TGTGCCAGCAGTGAAGGGACCCTAAGCGGGAGATGGGATGAGCAGTTCTTC
cdr3_aa: CASSEGTLSGRWDEQFF

j_call: TRBJ1-2
d_call: .
v_call: TRBV28
clone_size: once
cdr3_nt: TGTGCCAGCTCCACTTTGGCCGGGGGCTATGGCTACACCTTC
cdr3_aa: CASSTLAGGYGYTF